The 5 T cell receptor beta chains listed next were all sequenced from one sample in a study of cytomegalovirus exposure and HLA in healthy donors. Vbeta (60) and Jbeta (13) primers were used in the PCR. Using immunoSEQ multiplex PCR, the repertoire was profiled, and TCRdb retains in-frame clones only, with some absent. Of 150,000 to 200,000 clones in the sample, about 76% are singletons; the top ten hold roughly 2%. The sample comprised PBMCs. These receptors were obtained from a female donor in good health and CMV-seronegative.

The gene calls are TRBV4-1 and TRBJ2-3; 8 bases are a match to TRBD1. J was trimmed by 4 bases and V by 0 bases; bases with no gene match: 9. Germline-derived CDR1 and CDR2 are MGHRA and YSYEKL. CDR3 length equals 17 residues. CDR3 nucleotide sequence: TGCGCCAGCAGCCAAGATAGGCCAGGGGGCAGAGCAGATACGCAGTATTTT. As protein: CASSQDRPGGRADTQYF.

The genes are TRBV10-1 and TRBJ1-1, with TRBD1 as a possible D gene (5 bases). Trimming stripped 10 bases from V and 0 bases from J, with 12 bases between. Per the germline V gene, CDR1 is WNHNN and CDR2 is SYGVQD (reference sequence). The CDR3 sequence is 13 residues long. DNA for the CDR3: TGCGCCACCCGGAGGGGTCTGAACACTGAAGCTTTCTTT. Translating gives CATRRGLNTEAFF.

The rearrangement links TRBV7-2 to TRBJ2-1; no clear D gene. Germline loops: CDR1 SGHTA, CDR2 FQGNSA. Trimming left V 5 bases short and J 4 bases short, with 18 bases between. The CDR3 is 16 amino acids. The CDR3 reads CASSVRRLLTYNEQFF. Here the CDR3 DNA reads TGTGCCAGCAGCGTTAGGCGCCTCCTGACATACAATGAGCAGTTCTTC.

The chain is built from TRBV5-1 and TRBJ1-4; perhaps TRBD1 as D (6 bases). With 4 bases removed from V and 0 bases from J, the gap between germline ends came to 10 bases. The CDR3 loop spans 15 amino acids. Germline lookup yields CDR1 SGHRS and CDR2 YFSETQ. The CDR3: CASSGEGATNEKLFF. The CDR3 DNA is TGCGCCAGCAGCGGTGAGGGGGCAACTAATGAAAAACTGTTTTTT.

The chain links TRBV2 to TRBJ1-2, with a tentative D call TRBD1 (5 bases). The germline V gene encodes CDR1 SNHLY and CDR2 FYNNEI. The CDR3 is made up of 13 amino acids. The V end lost 3 bases, the J end lost 6 bases, and 11 bases lay between the germline ends. The CDR3 loop reads CASSEGEGDGYTF. The CDR3 DNA follows: TGTGCCAGCAGTGAGGGGGAGGGCGATGGCTACACCTTC.